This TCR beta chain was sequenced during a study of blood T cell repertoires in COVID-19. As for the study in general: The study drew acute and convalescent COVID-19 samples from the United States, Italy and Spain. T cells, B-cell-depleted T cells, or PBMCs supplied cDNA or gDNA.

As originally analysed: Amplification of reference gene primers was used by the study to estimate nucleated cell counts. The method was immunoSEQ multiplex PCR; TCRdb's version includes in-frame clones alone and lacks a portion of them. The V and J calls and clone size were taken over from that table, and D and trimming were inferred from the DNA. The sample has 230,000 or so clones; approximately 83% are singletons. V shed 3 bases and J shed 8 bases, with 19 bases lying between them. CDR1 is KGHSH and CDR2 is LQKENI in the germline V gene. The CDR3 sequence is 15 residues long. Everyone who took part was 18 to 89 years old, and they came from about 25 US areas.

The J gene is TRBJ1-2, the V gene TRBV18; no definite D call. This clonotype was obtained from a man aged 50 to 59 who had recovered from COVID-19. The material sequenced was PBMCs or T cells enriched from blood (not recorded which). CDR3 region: CASSPPHDGHGGYTF. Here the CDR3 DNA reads TGTGCCAGCTCACCCCCTCACGACGGCCACGGGGGCTACACCTTC.